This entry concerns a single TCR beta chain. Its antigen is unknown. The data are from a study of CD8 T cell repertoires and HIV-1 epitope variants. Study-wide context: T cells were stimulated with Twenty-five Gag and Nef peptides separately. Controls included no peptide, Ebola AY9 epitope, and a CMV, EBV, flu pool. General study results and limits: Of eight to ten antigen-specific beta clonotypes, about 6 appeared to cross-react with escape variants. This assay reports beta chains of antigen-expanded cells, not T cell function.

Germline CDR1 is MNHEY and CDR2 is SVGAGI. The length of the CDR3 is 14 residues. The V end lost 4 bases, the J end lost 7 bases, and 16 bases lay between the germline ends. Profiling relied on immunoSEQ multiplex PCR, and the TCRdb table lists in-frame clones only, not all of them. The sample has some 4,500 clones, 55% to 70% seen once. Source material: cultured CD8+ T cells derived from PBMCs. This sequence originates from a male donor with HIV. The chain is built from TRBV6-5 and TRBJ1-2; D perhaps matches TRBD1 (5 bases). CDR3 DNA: TGTGCCAGCAGTTCCTCGGGGTGGGGGGTTGGCTACACCTTC. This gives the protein CASSSSGWGVGYTF.